One and the same sample provided the 21 T cell receptor beta chains below, sequenced in a study of OX40 agonist ivuxolimab in advanced cancers. Libraries were prepared by immunoSEQ multiplex PCR; TCRdb keeps only in-frame clonotypes and omits some of them. The sample includes 60,000 or so clones, roughly 86% seen only once; the top ten take approximately 1%. This specimen was CD4+ or CD8+ T cells sorted from blood, taken in a trial of the OX40 agonist ivuxolimab. The receptors shown here come from an adult with an advanced solid tumor such as melanoma, head and neck, liver or kidney cancer.

The chain couples TRBV19 to TRBJ1-5, with D possibly matching TRBD1 (5 bases). V was clipped by 6 bases and J by 0 bases, with 9 bases between them. The CDR3 is made up of 14 amino acids. The germline V gene has CDR1 LNHDA and CDR2 SQIVND (reference sequence). CDR3 protein: CASRRTPSNQPQHF. The CDR3, as DNA: TGTGCCAGTAGGCGGACACCTAGCAATCAGCCCCAGCATTTT.

Written as DNA, the CDR3 is TGTGCCACCAGCAGAGAATCGGTTGGAGGGGCAGGGGTAAACTCTGGGGCCAACGTCCTGACTTTC. Translation: CATSRESVGGAGVNSGANVLTF. The gene calls are TRBV15 and TRBJ2-6; D assignment may be TRBD1 or TRBD2 (6 bases each). Germline assignment: CDR1 LNHNV and CDR2 YYDKDF (reference sequence). The germline V and J ends were trimmed by 0 bases and 0 bases, with 24 bases remaining between them. This CDR3 comprises 22 residues.

The CDR3 protein is CASSPGAASTEAFF. The CDR3 coding sequence is TGTGCCAGCTCCCCAGGGGCAGCGAGCACTGAAGCTTTCTTT. The J gene is TRBJ1-1, the V gene TRBV18; TRBD1 is a possible D gene (6 bases). The germline V and J ends were trimmed by 6 bases and 4 bases, with 15 bases remaining between them. This CDR3 is 14 amino acids long. Germline V gene sequence: CDR1 KGHSH, CDR2 LQKENI.

The V call is TRBV6-5, the J call TRBJ1-1; the match to TRBD1 covers 7 bases. The V segment lost 0 bases and the J segment 0 bases; nucleotides outside the gene matches: 1. CDR1 is MNHEY and CDR2 is SVGAGI in the germline V gene. This CDR3 contains 15 residues. DNA of the CDR3: TGTGCCAGCAGTTACTCAGGGGGCTTGAACACTGAAGCTTTCTTT. This gives the protein CASSYSGGLNTEAFF.

This clone rates as medium-sized (0.01 to 0.1%). The CDR3 bases are TGCGCCAGCAGCAGAGGGACAGAGAACTATGGCTACACCTTC. This encodes CASSRGTENYGYTF. The chain has TRBV5-1 and TRBJ1-2, with 7 bases fitting TRBD1. The germline gives CDR1 SGHRS, CDR2 YFSETQ. The trim removed 4 bases at V and 2 bases at J, leaving 5 bases unmatched. The CDR3 contains 14 residues.

The rearrangement links TRBV7-9 to TRBJ2-5, with TRBD2 identical over 7 bases. The CDR3 contains 18 residues. The V gene end was trimmed by 3 bases and the J gene end by 5 bases; junction bases not matched to a gene: 18. Germline CDR1 SEHNR, CDR2 FQNEAQ (reference sequence). This CDR3 is CASSFGGKGLTPGETQYF. The CDR3 nucleotides read TGTGCCAGCAGCTTCGGGGGGAAGGGATTGACCCCTGGTGAGACCCAGTACTTC.

V and J are TRBV6-6 and TRBJ1-6; D may be TRBD1 (5 bases). Between the trimmed V and J ends, which lost 6 bases and 7 bases, there was a span of 16 bases. This CDR3 has 15 amino acids. Germline assignment: CDR1 MNHNY and CDR2 SVGAGI (reference sequence). DNA of the CDR3: TGTGCCAGCAGGGTATTGCAGGGTGGGAATTCACCCCTCCACTTT. This gives the protein CASRVLQGGNSPLHF.

J is TRBJ1-2 and V is TRBV7-2; D perhaps matches TRBD1 (5 bases). Germline V gives CDR1 SGHTA, CDR2 FQGNSA. V lost 7 bases to trimming and J lost 0 bases, with 12 bases between them. The CDR3 contains 14 residues. CDR3 sequence (DNA): TGTGCCAGCACCTTGGACATTTCTAACTATGGCTACACCTTC. Its protein is CASTLDISNYGYTF.

V is TRBV6-5 and J is TRBJ1-5; no definite D call. This CDR3 region has 13 residues. In germline, CDR1 is MNHEY, CDR2 SVGAGI. V was pared by 8 bases and J by 2 bases, with 10 bases between. In DNA, the CDR3 is TGTGCCAGCGCGGGTTGGGGCAATCAGCCCCAGCATTTT. Its translation is CASAGWGNQPQHF.

A single count supports this clone. The chain has TRBV5-6 and TRBJ2-3; D not certain. CDR1 and CDR2 (germline): SGHDT, YYEEEE. V lost 4 bases and J lost 7, with 10 bases in between. The CDR3 runs 12 residues. The DNA of the CDR3 is TGTGCCAGCAGCCTAAGAGTGAATACGCAGTATTTT. Residues: CASSLRVNTQYF.

This clone was counted only a few times. The V and J genes are TRBV19 and TRBJ1-1; D unresolved. The CDR3 covers 18 residues. Trimming stripped 0 bases from V and 0 bases from J, with 17 bases between. Germline lookup yields CDR1 LNHDA and CDR2 SQIVND (reference sequence). The CDR3 sequence: CASSIDHRQAGMNTEAFF. The CDR3 coding sequence is TGTGCCAGTAGTATAGATCACCGGCAGGCCGGGATGAACACTGAAGCTTTCTTT.

The chain combines TRBV6-5 with TRBJ1-2; tentative D call: TRBD1 (6 bases). CDR3 length: 14 residues. V was shortened by 6 bases and J by 0 bases, with 11 bases between the two germline ends. Per the germline V gene, CDR1 is MNHEY and CDR2 is SVGAGI. CDR3 in amino acids: CASRRGQTNYGYTF. The CDR3, as DNA: TGTGCCAGCAGACGTGGACAGACTAACTATGGCTACACCTTC.

The chain has TRBV18 and TRBJ1-1, with D possibly TRBD1 on 5 matching bases. The length of the CDR3 is 14 residues. V was pared by 6 bases and J by 1 base, with 12 bases between. CDR1 is KGHSH, CDR2 LQKENI, per germline. CDR3 sequence: CASSWTGGNTEAFF. CDR3 nucleotides: TGTGCCAGCTCTTGGACGGGGGGGAACACTGAAGCTTTCTTT.

The genes are TRBV7-2 and TRBJ1-2; perhaps TRBD1 as D (6 bases). CDR3 length: 15 residues. Germline CDR1 is SGHTA and CDR2 is FQGNSA. Trimming pared 5 bases from V and 5 bases from J, leaving 18 bases between. Written as DNA, the CDR3 is TGTGCCAGCAGCCCTACCGGGACAAACCCATATGGCTACACCTTC. This encodes CASSPTGTNPYGYTF.

This chain connects TRBV14 to TRBJ1-4; TRBD1 might be the D (6 bases). CDR1 is SGHDN, CDR2 FVKESK, per germline. V lost 4 bases and J lost 5, with 14 bases in between. This CDR3 is built from 15 residues. CDR3 sequence reads: CASSRRTAVNEKLFF. CDR3 coding DNA: TGTGCCAGCAGCCGCCGGACAGCAGTCAATGAAAAACTGTTTTTT. The whole variable domain, remainder taken from reference TRBV14 and TRBJ1-4, is EAGVTQFPSHSVIEKGQTVTLRCDPISGHDNLYWYRRVMGKEIKFLLHFVKESKQDESGMPNNRFLAERTGGTYSTLKVQPAELEDSGVYFCASSRRTAVNEKLFFGSGTQLSVL.

This chain links TRBV2 with TRBJ2-3, with D possibly called TRBD1 or TRBD2 (5 bases each). The germline gives CDR1 SNHLY, CDR2 FYNNEI. This CDR3 comprises 16 residues. V lost 5 bases, J lost 0 bases, and 15 bases lay in between. The DNA of the CDR3 is TGTGCCAGCAGTAAGGAGGCAGGGCTTAGCACAGATACGCAGTATTTT. Translating gives CASSKEAGLSTDTQYF.

The chain uses TRBV9 and TRBJ2-5; the match to TRBD1 covers 8 bases. This CDR3 has 15 residues. The ends lost 2 bases at V and 4 bases at J; junction bases unmatched: 7. The germline gives CDR1 SGDLS, CDR2 YYNGEE. The CDR3 region is CASSVDRVQGETQYF. The CDR3 DNA reads as TGTGCCAGCAGCGTGGACAGGGTACAGGGAGAGACCCAGTACTTC.

In its sample, this clone was seen a few times. The chain is built from TRBV18 and TRBJ1-5; D is ambiguous. Germline V gene lookup returns CDR1 KGHSH and CDR2 LQKENI. V lost 2 bases and J 1 base, leaving 6 bases between the germline ends. The CDR3 is made up of 14 amino acids. The CDR3 region has the DNA TGTGCCAGCTCACCAGGGAAGAGCAATCAGCCCCAGCATTTT. Protein: CASSPGKSNQPQHF.

The chain uses TRBV7-9 and TRBJ2-7; TRBD1 aligns across 9 bases. Per germline, CDR1 SEHNR and CDR2 FQNEAQ (reference sequence). The CDR3 spans 15 residues. Trimming removed 3 bases from V and 2 bases from J; junction bases left unmatched: 5. The CDR3 reads CASSLGTGLTYEQYF. The CDR3 region has the DNA TGTGCCAGCAGCTTGGGGACAGGGTTAACCTACGAGCAGTACTTC.

The rearrangement uses TRBV4-1 and TRBJ2-7, with 10 bases identical to TRBD1. The CDR3 consists of 14 residues. CDR1 is MGHRA and CDR2 is YSYEKL in the germline V gene. V lost 1 base and J lost 5; bases outside the gene matches: 2. In DNA form, the CDR3 reads TGCGCCAGCAGCCAAGCGGACAGGGGGAACGAGCAGTACTTC. This sequence encodes CASSQADRGNEQYF.

The chain employs TRBV2 and TRBJ1-5; D is unresolved. From germline, CDR1 is SNHLY and CDR2 FYNNEI. There are 13 residues in the CDR3. Trimming pared 0 bases from V and 7 bases from J, leaving 7 bases between. The CDR3 here is CASSEARAQPQHF. The DNA for the CDR3 is TGTGCCAGCAGTGAAGCGCGAGCCCAGCCCCAGCATTTT.